The 23 T cell receptor beta chains below come from one sample, sequenced in a study of blood T cell repertoires in COVID-19. Method: immunoSEQ multiplex PCR; TCRdb's copy keeps in-frame clones and lacks some. This table has some 50,000 clones, 86% appearing once. The specimen was peripheral blood. These receptors were collected from a human donor in a cohort sampled during active COVID-19.

The V gene is TRBV11-3, the J gene TRBJ2-2; TRBD1 agrees at 8 bases. The V gene end was trimmed by 0 bases and the J gene end by 3 bases; junction bases not matched to a gene: 12. The CDR3 loop spans 19 amino acids. The germline V gene encodes CDR1 SGHNT and CDR2 YENEEA. CDR3: CASSLDLLRGRGDTGELFF. CDR3 DNA sequence: TGTGCCAGCAGCTTAGACCTTCTCAGGGGGCGAGGGGACACCGGGGAGCTGTTTTTT. The entire variable domain, with the rest obtained from reference TRBV11-3 and TRBJ2-2, is as follows: EAGVVQSPRYKIIEKKQPVAFWCNPISGHNTLYWYLQNLGQGPELLIRYENEEAVDDSQLPKDRFSAERLKGVDSTLKIQPAELGDSAVYLCASSLDLLRGRGDTGELFFGEGSRLTVL.

The rearrangement links TRBV12-3 or TRBV12-4 to TRBJ2-5, with D hard to call. V was shortened by 3 bases and J by 5 bases, with 4 bases between the two germline ends. The CDR3 is 11 residues long. CDR3 residues: CASSFSETQYF. In DNA form, the CDR3 reads TGTGCCAGCAGTTTCTCCGAGACCCAGTACTTC.

J is TRBJ1-1 and V is TRBV3-1 (or the pseudogene TRBV3-2); D is uncertain. From germline, CDR1 is LGHDT and CDR2 YNNKEL (reference sequence). The CDR3 extends over 13 amino acids. Trimming took off 3 bases at V and 1 base at J, with 6 bases between the two ends. The CDR3 loop is CASSQGRNTEAFF. The CDR3 region has the DNA TGTGCCAGCAGCCAGGGGAGGAACACTGAAGCTTTCTTT.

This chain joins TRBV11-3 and TRBJ2-6; 7 bases align to TRBD1. Germline CDR1 SGHNT, CDR2 YENEEA. This CDR3 contains 15 residues. Trimming cost V 2 bases and J 2 bases; bases outside gene matches: 0. CDR3 sequence: CASSLTGAGANVLTF. CDR3 DNA: TGTGCCAGCAGCTTAACAGGGGCTGGGGCCAACGTCCTGACTTTC.

The chain uses TRBV12-1 and TRBJ2-2; the table calls TRBD2, which could not be checked here. TRBV12-1 is a recognized pseudogene. The CDR3 contains 16 residues. The CDR3 coding sequence is TGTGCCAGAAAACAAATAAACGGACGGACTACCGGGGAGCTGTTTTTT. Translated, it gives CARKQINGRTTGELFF.

The J gene is TRBJ2-7, the V gene TRBV7-3; a possible D gene is TRBD1 (6 bases). Germline V gene data show CDR1 as SGHTA and CDR2 as FQGTGA. V was pared by 2 bases and J by 6 bases, with 14 bases between. The CDR3 has 14 residues. CDR3 DNA sequence: TGTGCCAGCAGCTTAGGACAGTTTCCCTCCGAGCAGTACTTC. Its protein is CASSLGQFPSEQYF.

This clone occurred once. The J gene is TRBJ1-2, the V gene TRBV19, with 9 bases lining up with TRBD1. Trimming removed 4 bases from V and 8 bases from J; junction bases left unmatched: 14. The CDR3 has 16 amino acids. The germline gives CDR1 LNHDA, CDR2 SQIVND (reference sequence). CDR3 sequence: CASSSPGTGSGIGYTF. The CDR3 DNA sequence: TGTGCCAGTAGTAGTCCCGGGACAGGGAGCGGGATCGGCTACACCTTC. Full variable domain (rest looked up from reference TRBV19 and TRBJ1-2): DGGITQSPKYLFRKEGQNVTLSCEQNLNHDAMYWYRQDPGQGLRLIYYSQIVNDFQKGDIAEGYSVSREKKESFPLTVTSAQKNPTAFYLCASSSPGTGSGIGYTFGSGTRLTVV.

A single count supports this clone. This chain links TRBV7-2 with TRBJ2-5; 10 bases map to TRBD2. Germline V gives CDR1 SGHTA, CDR2 FQGNSA. There are 17 residues in the CDR3. Unmatched junction bases numbered 13, after V lost 5 bases and J lost 4 bases. The CDR3 is CASSPRRWSGGAETQYF. Here the CDR3 DNA reads TGTGCCAGCAGCCCCCGCCGGTGGAGCGGGGGGGCAGAGACCCAGTACTTC.

This chain connects TRBV5-6 to TRBJ2-5, with 8 bases fitting TRBD1. V lost 4 bases to trimming and J lost 5 bases; unmatched junction nucleotides: 19. Germline values: CDR1 SGHDT, CDR2 YYEEEE. The CDR3 totals 18 residues. The CDR3 DNA sequence: TGTGCCAGCAGCCCATGGACCGGGACAGGCCCCTGGGGGGAGACCCAGTACTTC. Its protein is CASSPWTGTGPWGETQYF. Supplemented by reference TRBV5-6 and TRBJ2-5, the full variable domain reads DAGVTQSPTHLIKTRGQQVTLRCSPKSGHDTVSWYQQALGQGPQFIFQYYEEEERQRGNFPDRFSGHQFPNYSSELNVNALLLGDSALYLCASSPWTGTGPWGETQYFGPGTRLLVL.

This clone has only a few counts. The J gene is TRBJ1-1, the V gene TRBV14; D gene uncertain. The CDR3 sequence is 15 residues long. V was clipped by 2 bases and J by 1 base, with 11 bases between them. The germline V gene has CDR1 SGHDN and CDR2 FVKESK. The CDR3 reads CASSQLTTPNTEAFF. CDR3 bases: TGTGCCAGCAGCCAATTGACAACCCCGAACACTGAAGCTTTCTTT.

In its sample, this clone was seen a few times. The chain joins TRBV7-9 to TRBJ1-1; maybe TRBD1 (5 bases). V lost 2 bases and J lost 12, with 13 bases in between. Germline V gene lookup returns CDR1 SEHNR and CDR2 FQNEAQ (reference sequence). This CDR3 comprises 12 residues. In DNA form, the CDR3 reads TGTGCCAGCAGCTTACCCAAATGGGACTCTTTCTTT. This sequence encodes CASSLPKWDSFF.

Here the CDR3 DNA reads TGTGCCAGCAGTGGGGACAGGAGCTCTGGGGCCAACGTCCTGACTTTC. The encoded protein is CASSGDRSSGANVLTF. The rearrangement joins TRBV2 to TRBJ2-6; 8 positions match TRBD1. Trimming took 4 bases from V and 0 from J; bases not matched to a gene: 2. The CDR3 runs 16 residues. The V gene's germline CDR1 is SNHLY and CDR2 FYNNEI.

Only a few counts were recorded for this clone. The chain recombines TRBV27 with TRBJ2-7; D may be TRBD2 (6 bases). Germline V gives CDR1 MNHEY, CDR2 SMNVEV (reference sequence). CDR3 length equals 13 residues. V was clipped by 6 bases and J by 4 bases, with 13 bases between them. The CDR3 coding sequence is TGTGCCAGCAGAGGAGGGACTTCATACGAGCAGTACTTC. Translated, it gives CASRGGTSYEQYF.

The count of this clone is one. The rearrangement links TRBV27 to TRBJ2-3; 11 positions agree with TRBD2. Germline lookup yields CDR1 MNHEY and CDR2 SMNVEV (reference sequence). V dropped 8 bases and J dropped 2; count of bases not matched to a gene: 9. This CDR3 contains 16 residues. The CDR3 reads CASFSLAGGTTDTQYF. The CDR3 DNA is TGTGCCAGCTTCTCGCTAGCGGGGGGAACCACAGATACGCAGTATTTT.

The genes are TRBV21-1 and TRBJ1-2; the table's D call of TRBD1 was not tested on the DNA. TRBV21-1 represents a pseudogene. The CDR3 consists of 17 residues. CDR3 region: CASSALDRGAPPYGYTF. In nucleotides, the CDR3 is TGTGCCAGCAGCGCCCTAGACAGGGGAGCCCCTCCCTATGGCTACACCTTC.

The chain has TRBV9 and TRBJ2-1, with D possibly being TRBD2 (5 bases). CDR3 length: 13 residues. Per germline, CDR1 SGDLS and CDR2 YYNGEE. Deletions cut 4 bases from V and 4 bases from J, with 9 bases between. In DNA, the CDR3 is TGTGCCAGCAGCCCAGGACTGTACAATGAGCAGTTCTTC. It yields the protein CASSPGLYNEQFF.

The chain joins TRBV6-6 to TRBJ1-5; D remains ambiguous. Deletions cut 5 bases from V and 3 bases from J, with 14 bases between. The CDR3 runs to 15 residues. CDR1 MNHNY and CDR2 SVGAGI come from the germline V gene (reference sequence). CDR3 nucleotides: TGTGCCAGCAGTCTTCGGGTGGGTACCAATCAGCCCCAGCATTTT. It yields the protein CASSLRVGTNQPQHF.

This clone was recorded once. V usage is TRBV5-1 and J usage is TRBJ2-3; D is perhaps TRBD1 (5 bases). The CDR3 is 12 amino acids. V was pared by 2 bases and J by 5 bases, with 6 bases between. Germline V CDR1 and CDR2: SGHRS, YFSETQ. Here the CDR3 DNA reads TGCGCCAGCAGCTTTGGACAAGATACGCAGTATTTT. Amino acid sequence: CASSFGQDTQYF.

This clone is labeled medium-sized. This chain links TRBV5-6 with TRBJ1-1; 9 bases map to TRBD1. J gave up 1 base and V 4 bases, and 11 bases lay outside the gene matches. CDR3 size: 17 residues. Germline lookup yields CDR1 SGHDT and CDR2 YYEEEE. As DNA, the CDR3 is TGTGCCAGCAGCCCGGACAGGGGAAGACCGAAGAACACTGAAGCTTTCTTT. Residues: CASSPDRGRPKNTEAFF.

The chain uses TRBV5-5 and TRBJ1-1; 9 positions agree with TRBD1. The CDR3 has 15 residues. Germline loops: CDR1 SGHKS, CDR2 YYEKEE (reference sequence). Trimming cost V 2 bases and J 2 bases; bases outside gene matches: 4. The CDR3 loop reads CASSFGQGINTEAFF. CDR3 DNA: TGTGCCAGCAGCTTCGGACAGGGGATTAACACTGAAGCTTTCTTT. The full variable domain, completed using reference TRBV5-5 and TRBJ1-1, is DAGVTQSPTHLIKTRGQQVTLRCSPISGHKSVSWYQQVLGQGPQFIFQYYEKEERGRGNFPDRFSARQFPNYSSELNVNALLLGDSALYLCASSFGQGINTEAFFGQGTRLTVV.

The V and J genes are TRBV5-1 and TRBJ1-2; TRBD1 agrees at 10 bases. V was pared by 4 bases and J by 6 bases, with 3 bases of the junction left unmatched. The CDR3 has 13 amino acids. Looked up from germline, CDR1 is SGHRS and CDR2 is YFSETQ. Here the CDR3 reads CASSDGQGDGYTF. The CDR3, as DNA: TGCGCCAGCAGCGACGGACAGGGGGATGGCTACACCTTC.

The chain employs TRBV27 and TRBJ2-7, with 10 nucleotides matching TRBD2. CDR3 length: 15 residues. Germline CDR1 and CDR2: MNHEY and SMNVEV (reference sequence). Trimming at V came to 3 bases and at J to 2 bases, leaving 4 bases not matched to a gene. The DNA of the CDR3 is TGTGCCAGCAGTTTCTCTAGCGGGAGAACCTACGAGCAGTACTTC. Its translation is CASSFSSGRTYEQYF.

The rearrangement links TRBV12-5 to TRBJ2-3; 11 nucleotides match TRBD2. Germline CDR1 is LGHNT and CDR2 is FRNRAP. V trimming: 1 base; J trimming: 3 bases; junction bases outside the gene matches: 12. This CDR3 is built from 19 residues. CDR3: CASGLGALTSGALTDTQYF. CDR3 DNA: TGTGCTAGTGGTTTGGGGGCCCTGACTAGCGGGGCTCTGACAGATACGCAGTATTTT.